Listed below are T cell receptor beta chains from one sample, sequenced in a study of beta chain features in type 1 diabetes. Profiled with immunoSEQ multiplex PCR; TCRdb holds only in-frame clones, not every one. This sample has approximately 150,000 clones, with around 9.3% found just once. Sequencing was done on a sample of naive CD4+ T cells from blood. These receptors all stem from a man aged 18-30 years in good health. The CDR3 runs from the conserved cysteine through the conserved F or W. A D gene is named only where the DNA matches it firmly. Part of the rows lack a size; the others show once, few, many or a class for expanded clones.

length,D,J,size,V,CDR3,DNA
16,TRBD2,TRBJ2-3,few,TRBV7-2,CASSLWLADSTDTQYF,TGTGCCAGCAGCTTATGGCTAGCGGATAGCACAGATACGCAGTATTTT
15,-,TRBJ1-4,few,TRBV30,CAWSVNRDLYEKLFF,TGTGCCTGGAGTGTTAACAGGGATTTATATGAAAAACTGTTTTTT
12,-,TRBJ1-5,once,TRBV28,CASGSGNQPQHF,TGTGCCAGCGGGAGTGGCAATCAGCCCCAGCATTTT
12,-,TRBJ1-2,few,TRBV29-1,CSVVWGGVGYTF,TGCAGCGTTGTATGGGGGGGCGTCGGCTACACCTTC
15,TRBD2,TRBJ2-3,few,TRBV6-1,CASSVLADSTDTQYF,TGTGCCAGCAGTGTTCTAGCGGATAGCACAGATACGCAGTATTTT
14,-,TRBJ1-2,-,TRBV11-2,CASSLDATAHGYTF,TGTGCCAGCAGCTTAGATGCCACAGCCCATGGCTACACCTTC
14,-,TRBJ2-7,-,TRBV28,CASSFLGAGYEQYF,TGTGCCAGCAGTTTCCTTGGTGCGGGCTACGAGCAGTACTTC
18,TRBD1,TRBJ2-6,few,TRBV9,CASSFGDRGESGANVLTF,TGTGCCAGCAGCTTTGGAGACAGGGGAGAATCTGGGGCCAACGTCCTGACTTTC
12,-,TRBJ2-3,few,TRBV9,CASSLGRDTQYF,TGTGCCAGCAGCCTCGGGAGAGATACGCAGTATTTT
13,TRBD1,TRBJ1-3,-,TRBV29-1,CSGWDRGRNTIYF,TGCAGCGGCTGGGACAGGGGAAGAAACACCATATATTTT
14,TRBD1,TRBJ1-1,few,TRBV11-2,CASSSRQGGPEAFF,TGTGCCAGCAGCTCCCGACAGGGAGGCCCTGAAGCTTTCTTT
15,TRBD2,TRBJ2-3,-,TRBV11-2,CASSFLAGGTDTQYF,TGTGCCAGCAGCTTTTTGGCGGGGGGCACAGATACGCAGTATTTT
14,TRBD1,TRBJ1-1,few,TRBV2,CASSRGTGGTEAFF,TGTGCCAGCAGCCGGGGGACAGGGGGCACTGAAGCTTTCTTT
13,-,TRBJ2-3,few,TRBV6-5,CASSYRGPDTQYF,TGTGCCAGCAGTTATCGGGGTCCAGATACGCAGTATTTT
11,TRBD1,TRBJ2-1,many,TRBV5-6,CASSLGTETFF,TGTGCCAGCAGCTTAGGGACAGAAACGTTCTTC
16,TRBD2,TRBJ2-4,-,TRBV6-6,CASSYGGGVAKNIQYF,TGTGCCAGCAGTTACGGGGGAGGGGTAGCCAAAAACATTCAGTACTTC
13,-,TRBJ1-2,-,TRBV7-2,CASSLRGVGGYTF,TGTGCCAGCAGCTTACGGGGGGTGGGTGGCTACACCTTC
13,TRBD1,TRBJ1-1,-,TRBV19,CASLDRGNAEAFF,TGTGCCAGTCTAGACAGGGGCAACGCTGAAGCTTTCTTT
15,-,TRBJ2-1,few,TRBV7-2,CASRRDRSSYNEQFF,TGTGCCAGCAGAAGAGACAGGAGCTCCTACAATGAGCAGTTCTTC
13,TRBD1,TRBJ2-7,-,TRBV7-2,CASSQDRMNEQYF,TGTGCCAGCAGCCAGGACAGGATGAACGAGCAGTACTTC
14,-,TRBJ2-7,few,TRBV12-5,CASGLVNRSYEQYF,TGTGCTAGTGGTTTGGTAAACAGATCCTACGAGCAGTACTTC
14,-,TRBJ2-2,few,TRBV5-1,CASSFGGPTGELFF,TGCGCCAGCAGCTTCGGGGGGCCCACCGGGGAGCTGTTTTTT
15,TRBD1,TRBJ1-2,-,TRBV4-2,CASSQPTGVNYGYTF,TGTGCCAGCAGCCAACCCACAGGGGTCAACTATGGCTACACCTTC
13,-,TRBJ2-2,many,TRBV29-1,CSPGQGGTGELFF,TGCAGCCCCGGGCAGGGTGGGACCGGGGAGCTGTTTTTT
14,TRBD1,TRBJ2-7,few,TRBV4-3,CASSPRTGRYEQYF,TGCGCCAGCAGCCCCCGGACAGGGAGGTACGAGCAGTACTTC
15,-,TRBJ2-7,few,TRBV9,CASSVGSGKDYEQYF,TGTGCCAGCAGCGTAGGGTCAGGGAAAGACTACGAGCAGTACTTC
15,TRBD2,TRBJ2-7,-,TRBV7-2,CASSLETSGTYEQYF,TGTGCCAGCAGCTTAGAGACTAGCGGTACCTACGAGCAGTACTTC
14,TRBD1,TRBJ2-7,-,TRBV6-6,CASSSGTGGYEQYF,TGTGCCAGCAGCTCGGGGACAGGGGGCTACGAGCAGTACTTC
13,-,TRBJ1-1,-,TRBV19,CASSIVRGTEAFF,TGTGCCAGTAGTATTGTCAGGGGCACTGAAGCTTTCTTT
16,TRBD1,TRBJ2-1,few,TRBV6-5,CASSYSGTGTYNEQFF,TGTGCCAGCAGTTACTCCGGGACAGGGACTTACAATGAGCAGTTCTTC
14,TRBD1,TRBJ2-7,-,TRBV11-2,CASSPDRENYEQYF,TGTGCCAGCAGCCCTGACAGGGAGAACTACGAGCAGTACTTC
15,-,TRBJ1-3,few,TRBV5-4,CASSLLGATINTIYF,TGTGCCAGCAGCTTACTGGGGGCGACCATAAACACCATATATTTT
14,-,TRBJ2-1,few,TRBV6-5,CASSTKQGSYEQFF,TGTGCCAGCAGTACCAAACAGGGTAGCTATGAGCAGTTCTTC
15,-,TRBJ2-7,few,TRBV28,CASSFDSGPSYEQYF,TGTGCCAGCAGTTTTGATAGCGGCCCCTCCTACGAGCAGTACTTC
17,TRBD2,TRBJ2-1,few,TRBV5-4,CASSSGLAGGVYNEQFF,TGTGCCAGCAGCTCGGGACTAGCGGGGGGGGTCTACAATGAGCAGTTCTTC
17,-,TRBJ1-5,-,TRBV4-2,CASSQVGSRGVDQPQHF,TGTGCCAGCAGCCAAGTAGGAAGCAGGGGAGTTGATCAGCCCCAGCATTTT
15,-,TRBJ2-7,few,TRBV4-3,CASSQVFAEDYEQYF,TGCGCCAGCAGCCAAGTATTCGCAGAGGACTACGAGCAGTACTTC
14,-,TRBJ2-3,few,TRBV7-3,CASSLGGGPDTQYF,TGTGCCAGCAGCTTAGGAGGGGGCCCAGATACGCAGTATTTT
12,TRBD1,TRBJ2-7,many,TRBV7-9,CATTTGAHEQYF,TGTGCCACAACGACAGGGGCCCACGAGCAGTACTTC
15,-,TRBJ2-3,-,TRBV5-1,CASSLGGTSTDTQYF,TGCGCCAGCAGCTTGGGGGGGACTAGCACAGATACGCAGTATTTT
16,-,TRBJ1-4,-,TRBV18,CASSPTTGKLYEKLFF,TGTGCCAGCTCACCGACAACAGGGAAGCTATATGAAAAACTGTTTTTT
13,TRBD1,TRBJ1-2,-,TRBV18,CASSQDREYGYTF,TGTGCCAGCTCTCAGGACAGGGAGTATGGCTACACCTTC
13,TRBD2,TRBJ2-1,-,TRBV11-2,CASSLDRGGEQFF,TGTGCCAGCAGCTTAGATCGGGGGGGGGAGCAGTTCTTC
16,-,TRBJ2-2,-,TRBV28,CASSLLRTPNTGELFF,TGTGCCAGCAGTTTACTACGGACTCCTAACACCGGGGAGCTGTTTTTT
15,-,TRBJ2-1,many,TRBV9,CASSVGLAPYNEQFF,TGTGCCAGCAGCGTAGGTCTAGCCCCCTACAATGAGCAGTTCTTC
13,-,TRBJ2-7,few,TRBV18,CASSPPGNYEQYF,TGTGCCAGCTCACCACCGGGCAACTACGAGCAGTACTTC